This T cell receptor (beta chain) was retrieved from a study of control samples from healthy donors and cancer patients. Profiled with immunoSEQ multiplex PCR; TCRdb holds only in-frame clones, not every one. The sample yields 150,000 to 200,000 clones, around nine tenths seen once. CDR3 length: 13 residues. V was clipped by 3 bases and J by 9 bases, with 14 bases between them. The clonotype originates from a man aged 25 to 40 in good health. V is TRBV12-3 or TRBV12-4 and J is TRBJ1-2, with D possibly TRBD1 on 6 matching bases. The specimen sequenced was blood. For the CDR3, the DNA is TGTGCCAGCAGTTTTAGGGGGAGTGATAGCTACACCTTC. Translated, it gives CASSFRGSDSYTF.